The 10 T cell receptor beta chains listed next were all sequenced from one sample in a study of T cells after posttransplantation cyclophosphamide. Sequencing was performed with immunoSEQ multiplex PCR; in TCRdb, only in-frame clones are kept and a portion is missing. Altogether about 40,000 clones were found in the sample, and no singletons occur. The sample comprised PBMCs. These TCRs come from a woman in her fifties or sixties in good health and a related stem cell transplant donor.

This clone was seen repeatedly, ten times or more. The CDR3 DNA follows: TGTGCCAGCAGCCCACGATTCAGCCCGGGTAATGGCTACACCTTC. Translation gives CASSPRFSPGNGYTF. The chain uses TRBV28 and TRBJ1-2; D uncertain. This CDR3 is built from 15 residues. Germline V lookup: CDR1 MDHEN, CDR2 SYDVKM. V was cut by 6 bases and J by 6 bases, with 20 bases left in between.

This clone was recorded many times. This rearrangement joins TRBV7-9 to TRBJ1-2; no definite D call. The CDR3 length is 14 residues. Looked up from germline, CDR1 is SEHNR and CDR2 is FQNEAQ (reference sequence). Trimming shortened V by 5 bases and J by 0 bases, and 10 bases separated the two germline ends. The chain's CDR3 is CASSPGMSNYGYTF. The CDR3, as DNA: TGTGCCAGCAGCCCGGGAATGTCTAACTATGGCTACACCTTC. Combining the CDR3 with reference TRBV7-9 and TRBJ1-2 gives the whole variable domain DTGVSQNPRHKITKRGQNVTFRCDPISEHNRLYWYRQTLGQGPEFLTYFQNEAQLEKSRLLSDRFSAERPKGSFSTLEIQRTEQGDSAMYLCASSPGMSNYGYTFGSGTRLTVV.

This clone was counted at least ten times. The J gene is TRBJ1-2, the V gene TRBV7-8, with no clear D. The V and J ends lost 2 bases and 7 bases respectively, with 17 bases between them. In germline, CDR1 is SGHVS, CDR2 FQNEAQ. This CDR3 is built from 15 residues. The CDR3 DNA reads as TGTGCCAGCAGCTTACTCATGGTACCCGGTTTTGGCTACACCTTC. It yields the protein CASSLLMVPGFGYTF.

This clone came up a few times. This chain connects TRBV7-2 to TRBJ2-3; a weak D match, TRBD2 (5 bases). The CDR3 is 15 residues long. CDR1 is SGHTA, CDR2 FQGNSA, per germline. V was clipped by 5 bases and J by 5 bases, with 17 bases between them. This chain's CDR3 is CASSRGDTLGDTQYF. The DNA of the CDR3 is TGTGCCAGCAGCCGGGGAGATACTCTCGGAGATACGCAGTATTTT.

This clone was counted ten times or more. This sequence joins TRBV4-1 and TRBJ2-5, with a weak D call TRBD2 (5 bases). This CDR3 is built from 13 residues. Germline V gene sequence: CDR1 MGHRA, CDR2 YSYEKL. V gave up 4 bases and J gave up 5 bases, with 11 bases separating them. The CDR3 reads CASSRVDWETQYF. As DNA, the CDR3 is TGCGCCAGCAGCCGAGTGGACTGGGAGACCCAGTACTTC.

This clone was observed at least ten times. The chain uses TRBV5-6 and TRBJ1-6; D not certain. The V and J ends lost 1 base and 5 bases respectively, with 7 bases between them. This CDR3 has 14 amino acids. Germline-derived CDR1 and CDR2 are SGHDT and YYEEEE. The CDR3 DNA is TGTGCCAGCAGCTTGACAGAGAATAATTCACCCCTCCACTTT. Residues: CASSLTENNSPLHF.

The sample holds many counts of this clone. V gene TRBV7-8 combines with J gene TRBJ1-3, with a tentative D call TRBD1 (5 bases). Germline V lookup: CDR1 SGHVS, CDR2 FQNEAQ. CDR3 length equals 15 residues. V was pared by 6 bases and J by 2 bases, with 14 bases between. The CDR3 loop is CASRPSAGAGNTIYF. The CDR3 region has the DNA TGTGCCAGCAGACCCTCCGCGGGGGCTGGAAACACCATATATTTT. Complete variable domain (other parts from reference TRBV7-8 and TRBJ1-3): GAGVSQSPRYKVAKRGQDVALRCDPISGHVSLFWYQQALGQGPEFLTYFQNEAQLDKSGLPSDRFFAERPEGSVSTLKIQRTQQEDSAVYLCASRPSAGAGNTIYFGEGSWLTVV.

This clone showed up many times. The genes are TRBV6-1 and TRBJ1-5; D call uncertain. Per the germline V gene, CDR1 is MNHNS and CDR2 is SASEGT. Trimming shortened V by 3 bases and J by 4 bases, and 13 bases separated the two germline ends. The CDR3 consists of 15 residues. Written as DNA, the CDR3 is TGTGCCAGCAGTGAGTCTACAGTTTATAATCAGCCCCAGCATTTT. Encoded protein: CASSESTVYNQPQHF.

This clone was found many times. The genes are TRBV2 and TRBJ1-6; 8 bases match TRBD1. Germline CDR1 SNHLY, CDR2 FYNNEI. This CDR3 is built from 15 residues. The V segment lost 2 bases and the J segment 5 bases; nucleotides outside the gene matches: 2. The CDR3 protein is CASSERGQDNSPLHF. CDR3 in DNA: TGTGCCAGCAGTGAAAGGGGACAGGATAATTCACCCCTCCACTTT.

This clone was seen repeatedly, ten times or more. The rearrangement links TRBV27 to TRBJ2-3; 11 bases are a match to TRBD1. CDR3 size: 14 residues. The V gene's germline CDR1 is MNHEY and CDR2 SMNVEV (reference sequence). V gave up 5 bases and J gave up 6 bases; unmatched junction bases: 4. CDR3 residues: CASSPGTGGDTQYF. The CDR3 DNA reads as TGTGCCAGCAGTCCTGGGACAGGGGGGGATACGCAGTATTTT.